Listed below are T cell receptor beta chains from one sample, sequenced in a study of T cell responses to AZD1222 COVID-19 vaccine. Some clones are missing from TCRdb's copy, which holds only in-frame ones; the method was immunoSEQ multiplex PCR. The sample carries under 50,000 clones, around four fifths recorded once. The specimen comprised peripheral blood, sampled 28 days after the second dose of the MenACWY control vaccine. The receptors stem from an adult who received the MenACWY meningococcal vaccine as a control. Each CDR3 is given with its conserved first and last residue. D genes are given only for firm matches. The size of a clone is reported for some rows only, either as once, few or many, or as a class for expanded clones.

D	V	J	size	DNA	CDR3
-	TRBV25-1	TRBJ1-6	-	TGTGCCAGCAGTGAAAACACAATTTATAATTCACCCCTCCACTTT	CASSENTIYNSPLHF
TRBD2	TRBV23-1	TRBJ2-3	once	TGCGCCAGCGCTCCCGGGGCGGGAGGCCAGAGGAGCACAGATACGCAGTATTTT	CASAPGAGGQRSTDTQYF
TRBD2	TRBV18	TRBJ2-5	few	TGTGCCAGCTCACCGGAAAGTACCCTGACTAGCGGGAGCCAAGAGACCCAGTACTTC	CASSPESTLTSGSQETQYF
-	TRBV10-2	TRBJ1-5	-	TGCGCCAGCAGGGAATGGAGCAGCAATCAGCCCCAGCATTTT	CASREWSSNQPQHF
-	TRBV30	TRBJ2-1	-	TGTGCCATGGGTCACAATGAGCAGTTCTTC	CAMGHNEQFF
-	TRBV19	TRBJ1-6	few	TGTGCCAGCTCCGGGAGGGATAGGCAGAATTCACCCCTCCACTTT	CASSGRDRQNSPLHF
TRBD2	TRBV13	TRBJ2-1	-	TGTGCCAGCAGCTCGGGACTAGCGGGAGTGAATGAGCAGTTCTTC	CASSSGLAGVNEQFF
TRBD2	TRBV3-1/TRBV3-2	TRBJ2-2	-	TGTGCCCGCTGCTCCCGGGGGGGGGCGGGGGGGGAGCTGTTTTTT	CARCSRGGAGGELFF
-	TRBV7-2	TRBJ2-2	-	TGTGCCAGCAGCCGGACTCAGGCGAACACCGGGGAGCTGTTTTTT	CASSRTQANTGELFF
-	TRBV5-1	TRBJ1-2	few	TGCGCCAGCAGCGCCGGGACTCCGGTTGACTATGGCTACACCTTC	CASSAGTPVDYGYTF
-	TRBV3-1/TRBV3-2	TRBJ1-2	-	TGTGCCAGCAGCCGGGGGAGAGCTAACTATGGCTACACCTTC	CASSRGRANYGYTF
-	TRBV6-2/TRBV6-3	TRBJ2-3	-	TGTGCCAGCAGTTACGCGGCAGGGGCTAGCACAGATACGCAGTATTTT	CASSYAAGASTDTQYF
-	TRBV9	TRBJ1-3	-	TGTGCCAGCAGCGTAGAGGGGGACTCTGGAAACACCATATATTTT	CASSVEGDSGNTIYF
-	TRBV25-1	TRBJ1-1	few	TGTGCCAGCAGTCAGACAGAAAACACTGAAGCTTTCTTT	CASSQTENTEAFF
TRBD1	TRBV15	TRBJ2-1	once	TGTGCCACCACACAGGGGAACGGCAATGAGCAGTTCTTC	CATTQGNGNEQFF
-	TRBV19	TRBJ2-5	-	TGTGCCAGTAGTCCGGGCCGTTGGGGAACCGGGGAGACCCAGTACTTC	CASSPGRWGTGETQYF
-	TRBV18	TRBJ1-3	few	TGTGCCAGCTCACCGAAGGGAGGAAACACCATATATTTT	CASSPKGGNTIYF
-	TRBV5-6	TRBJ1-1	-	TGTGCCAGCAGAGTAGTGGGGAACACTGAAGCTTTCTTT	CASRVVGNTEAFF
TRBD1	TRBV2	TRBJ2-5	-	TGTGCCAGCAGTGATCCGGCCCTTCGGACAGGCACCCAAGAGACCCAGTACTTC	CASSDPALRTGTQETQYF
TRBD2	TRBV4-1	TRBJ2-7	-	TGCGCCAGCAGCCAAGTTGCGCTAGCGGACGAGCAGTACTTC	CASSQVALADEQYF
-	TRBV18	TRBJ2-2	-	TGTGCCAGCTCACCACGGGCACTCGCGAACACCGGGGAGCTGTTTTTT	CASSPRALANTGELFF
-	TRBV4-1	TRBJ1-6	once	TGCGCCAGCAGCCAAGTGGGCTGGGGCTCCTATAATTCACCCCTCCACTTT	CASSQVGWGSYNSPLHF
-	TRBV13	TRBJ2-2	few	TGTGCCAGCAGCTTAGAACTGGAGACGTTCAACACCGGGGAGCTGTTTTTT	CASSLELETFNTGELFF
TRBD2	TRBV6-1	TRBJ2-1	-	TGTGCCAGCAGTGAAGCGGAGCGGGGGGGCAATGAGCAGTTCTTC	CASSEAERGGNEQFF
TRBD1	TRBV9	TRBJ1-6	-	TGTGCCAGCAGCGATACAGGGGGGTGGAATTCACCCCTCCACTTT	CASSDTGGWNSPLHF
-	TRBV6-4	TRBJ2-2	-	TGTGCCAGCGAGGTTTGGGGTGCCGGGGAGCTGTTTTTT	CASEVWGAGELFF
-	TRBV25-1	TRBJ1-1	-	TGTGCCAGCAGTGATGAGGGGGGCCTTACTGAAGCTTTCTTT	CASSDEGGLTEAFF
-	TRBV7-6	TRBJ1-5	once	TGTGCCAGCTTTTGGCCCCAGCATTTT	CASFWPQHF
-	TRBV21-1	TRBJ1-2	once	TGTGCCAGCAGCAACCAGGGACAGGGGGCTATGGGTTGTGGCTACACCTTC	CASSNQGQGAMGCGYTF
-	TRBV30	TRBJ1-1	-	TGTGCCTGGAGTGTACTAAGGAAGGAAGAAGCTTTCTTT	CAWSVLRKEEAFF
-	TRBV30	TRBJ1-6	-	TGTGCCTGGAGTGCCAGGGGTAATTCACCCCTCCACTTT	CAWSARGNSPLHF
-	TRBV5-1	TRBJ1-2	-	TGCGCCAGCAGCACCCCAGGGAGTGGTGGCTACACCTTC	CASSTPGSGGYTF
-	TRBV9	TRBJ1-6	-	TGTGCCAGCAGCGTAGGGTCGGGAACAGCTGGATCACCCCTCCACTTT	CASSVGSGTAGSPLHF
TRBD1	TRBV19	TRBJ1-5	-	TGTGCCAGTAGTACCCGGACAGGGTATAGCAATCAGCCCCAGCATTTT	CASSTRTGYSNQPQHF
TRBD2	TRBV9	TRBJ2-7	once	TGTGCCAGCAGCGTCGGAACTAGCGGCTACGAGCAGTACTTC	CASSVGTSGYEQYF
-	TRBV11-3	TRBJ2-5	-	TGTGCCAGCAGCCAGACGACGCAAGAGACCCAGTACTTC	CASSQTTQETQYF
-	TRBV5-6	TRBJ2-3	-	TGTGCCAGCAGCTTGGATGACTCTGGGGATACGCAGTATTTT	CASSLDDSGDTQYF
-	TRBV21-1	TRBJ2-1	-	TGTGCCAGCAGCAATCGATCCGGACAGGGGCACCACAATGAGCAGTTCTTC	CASSNRSGQGHHNEQFF
-	TRBV5-4	TRBJ2-7	-	TGTGCCAGCAGCCCCACCGGACCCGGCACAAGTGAGCAGTACTTC	CASSPTGPGTSEQYF
TRBD2	TRBV5-1	TRBJ2-3	once	TGCGCCAGTTCTAGCGGGGGGACCCCCGATACGCAGTATTTT	CASSSGGTPDTQYF
-	TRBV19	TRBJ1-2	-	TGTGCCAGTAGAACCCCCGGACAGATCGGCTACACCTTC	CASRTPGQIGYTF
-	TRBV11-2	TRBJ2-1	-	TGTGCCAGCAGCTTAGGAGGACCTCTCAGCTCCTACAATGAGCAGTTCTTC	CASSLGGPLSSYNEQFF
TRBD1	TRBV5-5	TRBJ2-1	-	TGTGCCAGCAGCTCGGGACAGGGGGTTAACAATGAGCAGTTCTTC	CASSSGQGVNNEQFF
-	TRBV28	TRBJ2-4	-	TGTGCCAGCAGAAAAAGATTAGCCAAAAACATTCAGTACTTC	CASRKRLAKNIQYF
TRBD1	TRBV6-5	TRBJ1-1	-	TGTGCCAGCAGTTATGGACAGGGGGGTTTTGAAGCTTTCTTT	CASSYGQGGFEAFF
TRBD1	TRBV5-1	TRBJ1-2	-	TGCGCCAGCAGCCCCACGGCAGGGGGCATTGGCTACACCTTC	CASSPTAGGIGYTF